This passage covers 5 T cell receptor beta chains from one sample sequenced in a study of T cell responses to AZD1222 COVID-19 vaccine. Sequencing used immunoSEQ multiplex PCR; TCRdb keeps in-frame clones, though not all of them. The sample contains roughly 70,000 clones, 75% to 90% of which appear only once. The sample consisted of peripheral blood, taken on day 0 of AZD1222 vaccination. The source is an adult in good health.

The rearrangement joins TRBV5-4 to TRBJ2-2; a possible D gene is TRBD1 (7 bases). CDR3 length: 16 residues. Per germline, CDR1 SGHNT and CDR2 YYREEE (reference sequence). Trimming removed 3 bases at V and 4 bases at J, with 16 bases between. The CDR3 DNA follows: TGTGCCAGCAGCTCGGGGGTAGGGGGCCGCACCGGGGAGCTGTTTTTT. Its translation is CASSSGVGGRTGELFF.

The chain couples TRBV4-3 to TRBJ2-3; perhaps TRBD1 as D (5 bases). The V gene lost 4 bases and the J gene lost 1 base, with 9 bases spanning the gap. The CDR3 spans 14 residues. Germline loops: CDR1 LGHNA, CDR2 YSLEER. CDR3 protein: CASSLRRGTDTQYF. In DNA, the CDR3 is TGCGCCAGCAGCCTGCGCAGGGGCACAGATACGCAGTATTTT.

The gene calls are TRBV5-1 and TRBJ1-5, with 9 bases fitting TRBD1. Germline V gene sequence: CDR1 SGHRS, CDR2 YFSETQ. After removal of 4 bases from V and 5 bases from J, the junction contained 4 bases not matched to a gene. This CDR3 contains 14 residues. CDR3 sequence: CASSPGQGYQPQHF. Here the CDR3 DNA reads TGCGCCAGCAGCCCGGGACAGGGATATCAGCCCCAGCATTTT.

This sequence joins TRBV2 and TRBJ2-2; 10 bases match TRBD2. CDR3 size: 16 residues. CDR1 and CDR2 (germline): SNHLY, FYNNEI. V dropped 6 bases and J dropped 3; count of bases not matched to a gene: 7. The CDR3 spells CASSQRAGGYTGELFF. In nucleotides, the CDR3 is TGTGCCAGCAGCCAGAGAGCGGGGGGGTACACCGGGGAGCTGTTTTTT.

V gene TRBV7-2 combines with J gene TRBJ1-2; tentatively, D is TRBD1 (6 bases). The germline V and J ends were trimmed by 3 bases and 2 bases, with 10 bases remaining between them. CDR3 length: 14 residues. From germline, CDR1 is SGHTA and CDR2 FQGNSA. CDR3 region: CASSFLGGNYGYTF. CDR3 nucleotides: TGTGCCAGCAGCTTTTTGGGGGGCAACTATGGCTACACCTTC.